The 26 T cell receptor beta chains below come from one sample, sequenced in a study of beta chain features in type 1 diabetes. TCRB transcripts that were expressed got sequenced, as all of the isolated RNA had been reverse transcribed. The repertoire was sequenced with immunoSEQ multiplex PCR; TCRdb's copy has only in-frame clones and lacks some. Among hundreds of thousands of clones, more than 9% were seen once, and the ten largest hold about 0.037%. The sample consisted of naive CD4+ T cells from blood. All receptors derive from a woman aged 18-35 years in good health.

This clone came up a few times. The chain couples TRBV6-6 to TRBJ2-7; 8 bases map to TRBD1. The CDR3 is 15 amino acids. Germline V gives CDR1 MNHNY, CDR2 SVGAGI (reference sequence). The ends lost 1 base at V and 5 bases at J; junction bases unmatched: 7. The DNA for the CDR3 is TGTGCCAGCAGTTACTACCGGACAGGGAGCGACGAGCAGTACTTC. Residues: CASSYYRTGSDEQYF.

This clone was seen only a few times. The rearrangement joins TRBV19 to TRBJ2-3; 9 nucleotides agree with TRBD1. CDR3 length: 13 amino acids. Germline values: CDR1 LNHDA, CDR2 SQIVND (reference sequence). J lost 6 bases, V lost 4 bases, and 2 bases had no gene match. Written as DNA, the CDR3 is TGTGCCAGTAGTAAAACAGGGGGCGATACGCAGTATTTT. Amino acid sequence: CASSKTGGDTQYF.

The chain recombines TRBV5-6 with TRBJ2-3; 9 bases agree with TRBD2. Germline V gives CDR1 SGHDT, CDR2 YYEEEE. The CDR3 runs to 16 residues. V shed 3 bases and J 6 bases; nucleotides not matched to a gene: 11. CDR3 loop: CASSSYLAGLGDTQYF. CDR3 DNA: TGTGCCAGCAGCTCTTACCTAGCGGGGTTAGGGGATACGCAGTATTTT.

The sample holds a few counts of this clone. The gene calls are TRBV28 and TRBJ1-6; TRBD1 matches at 8 bases. The CDR3 totals 16 residues. The J segment lost 7 bases and the V segment lost 6 bases, leaving 11 bases of the junction unmatched. Germline V gives CDR1 MDHEN, CDR2 SYDVKM. CDR3 region: CASSQTGARRNSPLHF. As DNA, the CDR3 is TGTGCCAGCAGCCAGACAGGGGCCCGAAGGAATTCACCCCTCCACTTT. The variable domain in full, with the rest retrieved from reference TRBV28 and TRBJ1-6, is DVKVTQSSRYLVKRTGEKVFLECVQDMDHENMFWYRQDPGLGLRLIYFSYDVKMKEKGDIPEGYSVSREKKERFSLILESASTNQTSMYLCASSQTGARRNSPLHFGNGTRLTVT.

The rearrangement links TRBV15 to TRBJ2-2; 8 nucleotides agree with TRBD1. This CDR3 is built from 13 residues. Germline lookup yields CDR1 LNHNV and CDR2 YYDKDF (reference sequence). Trimming cost V 9 bases and J 4 bases; bases outside gene matches: 4. Written as DNA, the CDR3 is TGTGCCACTGGACAGGGTGTCACCGGGGAGCTGTTTTTT. Translation gives CATGQGVTGELFF.

This clone has just a few counts. The rearrangement links TRBV9 to TRBJ2-3, with D maybe TRBD1 (6 bases). Per the germline V gene, CDR1 is SGDLS and CDR2 is YYNGEE. V lost 3 bases, J lost 0 bases, and 14 bases lay in between. This CDR3 spans 16 amino acids. The CDR3 here is CASSAAGTISTDTQYF. Written as DNA, the CDR3 is TGTGCCAGCAGCGCAGCCGGGACAATTAGCACAGATACGCAGTATTTT.

This chain links TRBV19 with TRBJ1-1; no firm D call. V lost 5 bases, J lost 0 bases, and 16 bases lay in between. From germline, CDR1 is LNHDA and CDR2 SQIVND (reference sequence). The CDR3 is 16 amino acids. CDR3 protein: CASSPWSRSMNTEAFF. CDR3 nucleotide sequence: TGTGCCAGTAGTCCTTGGTCGCGATCGATGAACACTGAAGCTTTCTTT.

V and J are TRBV5-1 and TRBJ1-1; D is unclear. This CDR3 spans 15 amino acids. V lost 1 base, J lost 3 bases, and 13 bases lay in between. Looked up from germline, CDR1 is SGHRS and CDR2 is YFSETQ. CDR3 residues: CASSLSPGMDTEAFF. The CDR3 nucleotides read TGCGCCAGCAGCTTGTCCCCGGGTATGGACACTGAAGCTTTCTTT.

CDR3: CASSDGRGSGNTIYF. For the CDR3, the DNA is TGTGCCAGCAGTGACGGGCGGGGCTCTGGAAACACCATATATTTT. This chain uses TRBV6-1 with TRBJ1-3; D is ambiguous. Germline V CDR1 and CDR2: MNHNS, SASEGT. V lost 3 bases, J lost 0 bases, and 9 bases lay in between. CDR3 length equals 15 residues.

This clone has more than one count but fewer than ten. The chain recombines TRBV15 with TRBJ2-7; TRBD2 might be the D (7 bases). The germline V gene encodes CDR1 LNHNV and CDR2 YYDKDF (reference sequence). The CDR3 contains 15 residues. The V gene lost 5 bases and the J gene lost 6 bases, with 20 bases spanning the gap. The CDR3 DNA reads as TGTGCCACCAGCTGGGGGGGCAGGGCCGAGGGCGAGCAGTACTTC. This translates into CATSWGGRAEGEQYF.

This clone came up a few times. This chain joins TRBV29-1 and TRBJ2-3; D is perhaps TRBD2 (7 bases). The V gene's germline CDR1 is SQVTM and CDR2 ANQGSEA. The CDR3 totals 17 residues. The germline V and J ends were trimmed by 2 bases and 3 bases, with 21 bases remaining between them. CDR3 sequence (DNA): TGCAGCGTTGAAAGCCCCAGGGGAGGGAGCAGTACAGATACGCAGTATTTT. Translation: CSVESPRGGSSTDTQYF.

This clone was seen a handful of times. The chain combines TRBV29-1 with TRBJ1-1; 9 bases are a match to TRBD1. The CDR3 is 15 residues long. CDR1 SQVTM and CDR2 ANQGSEA come from the germline V gene. Trimming took 6 bases from V and 1 from J; bases not matched to a gene: 9. CDR3 bases: TGCAGCGTCGTCCCGGGACAGGGACCGAACACTGAAGCTTTCTTT. Protein sequence: CSVVPGQGPNTEAFF.

CDR3 sequence reads: CASSYAQGSTEAFF. The CDR3, as DNA: TGTGCCAGCAGTTACGCACAGGGAAGCACTGAAGCTTTCTTT. The J gene is TRBJ1-1, the V gene TRBV6-6; tentative D call: TRBD1 (6 bases). The CDR3 covers 14 residues. CDR1 MNHNY and CDR2 SVGAGI come from the germline V gene (reference sequence). Trimming stripped 2 bases from V and 4 bases from J, with 11 bases between.

Only a few counts were recorded for this clone. The chain couples TRBV5-1 to TRBJ2-1; the match to TRBD2 covers 10 bases. CDR1 and CDR2 (germline): SGHRS, YFSETQ. The V segment lost 2 bases and the J segment 4 bases; nucleotides outside the gene matches: 6. CDR3 size: 16 residues. CDR3 bases: TGCGCCAGCAGCTTCCTAACTAGCGGGACATACAATGAGCAGTTCTTC. Translation: CASSFLTSGTYNEQFF.

The chain carries TRBV5-4 and TRBJ1-2, with 9 bases identical to TRBD1. Trimming took 4 bases from V and 8 from J; bases not matched to a gene: 12. Germline CDR1 and CDR2: SGHNT and YYREEE (reference sequence). The CDR3 sequence is 15 residues long. The CDR3 region has the DNA TGTGCCAGCAGCCCGGGCCGGGGACAGGGCTTGGGCTACACCTTC. Protein sequence: CASSPGRGQGLGYTF. The entire variable domain, with the rest obtained from reference TRBV5-4 and TRBJ1-2, is as follows: ETGVTQSPTHLIKTRGQQVTLRCSSQSGHNTVSWYQQALGQGPQFIFQYYREEENGRGNFPPRFSGLQFPNYSSELNVNALELDDSALYLCASSPGRGQGLGYTFGSGTRLTVV.

The chain carries TRBV2 and TRBJ1-1; D not certain. Trimming left V 6 bases short and J 5 bases short, with 16 bases between. The length of the CDR3 is 14 residues. Germline V gene sequence: CDR1 SNHLY, CDR2 FYNNEI. CDR3 sequence reads: CASSVTRGWTEAFF. The CDR3 DNA is TGTGCCAGCAGCGTCACTCGGGGTTGGACTGAAGCTTTCTTT.

The chain carries TRBV5-1 and TRBJ2-7, with 14 bases identical to TRBD2. CDR3 length equals 20 residues. From germline, CDR1 is SGHRS and CDR2 YFSETQ. Trimming at V came to 4 bases and at J to 0 bases, leaving 15 bases not matched to a gene. CDR3 nucleotide sequence: TGCGCCAGCAGCCTCTGGACTAGCGGGAGGTCCTTATCGAGCTCCTACGAGCAGTACTTC. Its protein product is CASSLWTSGRSLSSSYEQYF.

The chain employs TRBV6-6 and TRBJ2-1; D is perhaps TRBD2 (7 bases). V lost 2 bases, J lost 8 bases, and 10 bases lay in between. Germline V lookup: CDR1 MNHNY, CDR2 SVGAGI (reference sequence). The CDR3 is made up of 13 amino acids. CDR3 sequence: CASSYRGADEQFF. The CDR3 bases are TGTGCCAGCAGTTACCGGGGGGCCGATGAGCAGTTCTTC.

CDR3 sequence (DNA): TGTGCCAGCAGTGACACCCGCGGGCCGTTAACCTACGAGCAGTACTTC. It encodes CASSDTRGPLTYEQYF. V and J are TRBV6-1 and TRBJ2-7; D is possibly TRBD2 (5 bases). V shed 3 bases and J shed 2 bases, with 17 bases lying between them. The CDR3 is made up of 16 amino acids. Germline V CDR1 and CDR2: MNHNS, SASEGT.

This clone occurred a few times. This sequence joins TRBV27 and TRBJ2-1, with D possibly matching TRBD1 (6 bases). Germline assignment: CDR1 MNHEY and CDR2 SMNVEV (reference sequence). Trimming took 7 bases from V and 5 from J, leaving 18 bases between them. The CDR3 is 15 amino acids. The CDR3 region is CASIKSKGQNNEQFF. CDR3 nucleotide sequence: TGTGCCAGCATCAAATCTAAGGGACAAAACAATGAGCAGTTCTTC.

There are a few counts of this clone. The chain employs TRBV5-1 and TRBJ2-5; D unclear. V shed 4 bases and J shed 0 bases, with 13 bases lying between them. This CDR3 has 15 residues. From germline, CDR1 is SGHRS and CDR2 YFSETQ. The CDR3 is CASSSRLRNQETQYF. The CDR3 nucleotides are TGCGCCAGCAGCAGTAGGTTGCGGAACCAAGAGACCCAGTACTTC.

On this clone: The sample has other DNA sequences that encode this CDR3 too. The chain links TRBV11-2 to TRBJ2-1; D is uncertain. The length of the CDR3 is 13 residues. Trimming stripped 5 bases from V and 8 bases from J, with 13 bases between. Germline V CDR1 and CDR2: SGHAT, FQNNGV. CDR3 protein: CASSLVVGDEQFF. CDR3 bases: TGTGCCAGCAGCCTGGTGGTGGGCGATGAGCAGTTCTTC.

The chain couples TRBV11-2 to TRBJ2-1, with 11 bases lining up with TRBD2. The V and J ends lost 6 bases and 8 bases, in that order; junction bases with no gene match: 9. CDR3 length equals 15 residues. CDR1 SGHAT and CDR2 FQNNGV come from the germline V gene. The CDR3 is CASSLELAGVDEQFF. The CDR3 DNA is TGTGCCAGCAGTCTGGAACTAGCGGGAGTCGATGAGCAGTTCTTC.

This clone has just a few counts. V and J are TRBV9 and TRBJ1-1; D perhaps matches TRBD1 (5 bases). The CDR3 length is 15 residues. Between the trimmed V and J ends, which lost 4 bases and 1 base, there was a span of 14 bases. Germline-derived CDR1 and CDR2 are SGDLS and YYNGEE. The CDR3 DNA follows: TGTGCCAGCAGCCTTTGGGGGGAGGGGAACACTGAAGCTTTCTTT. Translated, it gives CASSLWGEGNTEAFF. Full variable domain (rest looked up from reference TRBV9 and TRBJ1-1): DSGVTQTPKHLITATGQRVTLRCSPRSGDLSVYWYQQSLDQGLQFLIQYYNGEERAKGNILERFSAQQFPDLHSELNLSSLELGDSALYFCASSLWGEGNTEAFFGQGTRLTVV.

The J gene is TRBJ1-1, the V gene TRBV30, with D unclear. This CDR3 has 17 amino acids. The V end was cut by 2 bases, the J end by 0 bases, with 19 bases between. Germline V gives CDR1 GTSNPN, CDR2 SVGIG (reference sequence). The CDR3 region has the DNA TGTGCCTGGAGTTTAGGTGGGCAGAGCTTCATGAACACTGAAGCTTTCTTT. Its translation: CAWSLGGQSFMNTEAFF.

The table lists this clone with a few counts. The chain joins TRBV5-1 to TRBJ2-7; D perhaps matches TRBD1 (6 bases). From germline, CDR1 is SGHRS and CDR2 YFSETQ. CDR3 length: 15 amino acids. V was shortened by 4 bases and J by 0 bases, with 14 bases between the two germline ends. CDR3 sequence (DNA): TGCGCCAGCAGCGTCGGACAGCCAGGCTCCTACGAGCAGTACTTC. It specifies CASSVGQPGSYEQYF.